This TCR beta chain was recovered during a study of blood T cell repertoires in COVID-19. Study summary: Samples representing acute and convalescent COVID-19 were sourced from the United States, Italy and Spain. T cells, B-cell-depleted T cells, or PBMCs supplied cDNA or gDNA.

Authors' processing steps: Researchers report that nucleated cell counts were estimated from reference gene primer amplification. Clones were read by immunoSEQ multiplex PCR, and TCRdb kept only the in-frame ones, dropping some. From that table come the V and J calls and clone size; the DNA was used to work out D and trimming. The table lists about 170,000 clones, roughly 88% of them singletons. Germline CDR1 LNHDA, CDR2 SQIVND (reference sequence). The CDR3 has 15 residues. The V gene lost 5 bases and the J gene lost 0 bases, with 13 bases spanning the gap. The source of this sequence is a man between 60 and 75 years old who had recovered from COVID-19. Sequences were obtained from peripheral blood. V gene TRBV19 combines with J gene TRBJ1-1, with D perhaps matching TRBD1 (5 bases). DNA of the CDR3: TGTGCCAGTAGTCCCCGGACGGGGGTGAACACTGAAGCTTTCTTT. As protein: CASSPRTGVNTEAFF.